One and the same sample provided the 5 T cell receptor beta chains below, sequenced in a study of identical twins. TCRdb reprocessed the 5' RACE reads with MiXCR, giving one entry per CDR3 protein. This sample has 450,000 to 650,000 distinct CDR3 sequences, with 13% to 15% found just once. The data were also submitted as part of a second study, on yellow fever vaccine responses in identical twins.

What was sequenced was CD4+ T cells sorted from blood. Receptors were obtained from a woman younger than 30 in good health.

This clonotype has more than one count but fewer than ten. The chain carries TRBV24-1 and TRBJ2-6; D remains ambiguous. The CDR3 length is 14 residues. The V end lost 4 bases, the J end lost 3 bases, and 6 bases lay between the germline ends. Germline lookup yields CDR1 KGHDR and CDR2 SFDVKD. Written as DNA, the CDR3 is TGTGCCACCAGTGAAGGGTTTGGGGCCAACGTCCTGACTTTC. Protein sequence: CATSEGFGANVLTF.

The gene calls are TRBV18 and TRBJ2-6, with D possibly being TRBD1 or TRBD2 (5 bases each). Trimming took 3 bases from V and 3 from J, leaving 15 bases between them. CDR3 size: 17 residues. CDR1 and CDR2 from the germline V gene are KGHSH and LQKENI. DNA of the CDR3: TGTGCCAGCTCACCCCGTCAGGGAGCGGATGGGGCCAACGTCCTGACTTTC. Translation: CASSPRQGADGANVLTF.

The CDR3 sequence is CSARLLAGVFF. In DNA, the CDR3 is TGCAGTGCTAGGTTGCTAGCGGGAGTGTTCTTC. The rearrangement uses TRBV20-1 and TRBJ2-1; TRBD2 agrees at 10 bases. Trimming took 3 bases from V and 15 from J; bases not matched to a gene: 5. CDR3 length equals 11 residues. Germline assignment: CDR1 DFQATT and CDR2 SNEGSKA (reference sequence).

The CDR3 DNA is TGTGCCAGCAGCTTTATCCAGGGCACCTACAATGAGCAGTTCTTC. It translates to CASSFIQGTYNEQFF. The chain uses TRBV5-4 and TRBJ2-1; TRBD1 might be the D (5 bases). CDR1 is SGHNT, CDR2 YYREEE, per germline (reference sequence). This CDR3 region has 15 residues. Trimming removed 2 bases from V and 2 bases from J, with 11 bases in between. Complete variable domain (other parts from reference TRBV5-4 and TRBJ2-1): ETGVTQSPTHLIKTRGQQVTLRCSSQSGHNTVSWYQQALGQGPQFIFQYYREEENGRGNFPPRFSGLQFPNYSSELNVNALELDDSALYLCASSFIQGTYNEQFFGPGTRLTVL.

The chain carries TRBV3-1 and TRBJ1-4; D remains unclear. V dropped 2 bases and J dropped 6 bases, with 13 bases sitting between them. From germline, CDR1 is LGHDT and CDR2 YNNKEL (reference sequence). CDR3 length: 15 residues. CDR3 sequence reads: CASSQMGTGDEKLFF. CDR3 sequence (DNA): TGTGCCAGCAGCCAAATGGGCACGGGAGATGAAAAACTGTTTTTT.